This T cell receptor (beta chain) stems from a study of quantifying T cell responses using KT2 cells. Turning to the study itself: TCR alpha and beta constant-region primers primed reverse transcription of RNA. Whole-study results and caveats: The number of KT2 alpha and beta sequences was a linear function of input KT2 cells.

The cDNA 3' end received a ligated oligonucleotide with a UMI. First-round PCR used about 4 cycles and beta primers RC1.1 and RC1.2 covering TRBC1 and TRBC2. TCRdb itself ran the UMI-ligation and nested PCR reads through MiXCR, one entry per CDR3 protein. The table records some 50,000 distinct CDR3 sequences, 9.5% to 13% of them present only once. This clonotype was counted ten times or more. Its target is unknown. The sample is PBMC spiked with counted cells of clone KT2. Looked up from germline, CDR1 is MNHEY and CDR2 is SMNVEV (reference sequence). J lost 1 base, V lost 5 bases, and 2 bases had no gene match. The CDR3 covers 15 residues.

This chain uses TRBV27 with TRBJ2-2; 9 nucleotides match TRBD2. This receptor was identified in a human donor. The sequenced sample was PBMCs spiked with cells of the T cell clone KT2. The CDR3 DNA follows: TGTGCCAGCAGTGGTAGCGGGAGGAACACCGGGGAGCTGTTTTTT. This encodes CASSGSGRNTGELFF.